This T cell receptor (beta chain) appears in the sequencing data of a study of T cell repertoires in cytomegalovirus infection. Looking at the study overall: Based on public TCR beta signatures, there were indications of CMV infection and of a matching HLA type. Overall study results and limits: Clonotype analysis showed dominance of the ex vivo response by HLA-C-restricted CMV-specific TCR beta clonotypes. Identification of carriers of CMV plus the relevant HLA was performed using cumulative public TCR beta family frequency.

This clonotype was counted at least ten times. The antigen remains unidentified. V was pared by 2 bases and J by 8 bases, with 6 bases between. The CDR3 totals 11 residues. Germline V gene sequence: CDR1 SNHLY, CDR2 FYNNEI. In TCRdb, the reads were re-called with MiXCR into one record per CDR3 protein. This sample has tens of thousands of distinct CDR3 sequences, with 3% to 4% found just once. The receptor comes from a human donor in good health (CMV status not recorded). Some clones in this sample may be carry-over from other donors' samples. The V gene is TRBV2, the J gene TRBJ1-1; no firm D call. Sequenced sample: PBMCs. DNA of the CDR3: TGTGCCAGCAGTGAAACCTGGGAAGCTTTCTTT. Residues: CASSETWEAFF.